These 5 T cell receptor beta chains were all obtained from the same sample, sequenced in a study of blood T cell repertoires in COVID-19. Method: immunoSEQ multiplex PCR; TCRdb's copy keeps in-frame clones and lacks some. The data contain 300,000 to 350,000 clones, about 90% of them seen just once; the ten biggest clones take up 7.3%. Material: peripheral blood. Source of these receptors: a woman in her 70s with COVID-19, enrolled during active disease.

This sequence joins TRBV19 and TRBJ2-7, with 10 bases identical to TRBD1. In germline, CDR1 is LNHDA, CDR2 SQIVND (reference sequence). V lost 10 bases, J lost 2 bases, and 8 bases stayed unmatched. The length of the CDR3 is 14 residues. CDR3 coding DNA: TGTGCCACCGCCCGGGACAGGGGTGCCTACGAGCAGTACTTC. Protein product: CATARDRGAYEQYF.

J is TRBJ1-3 and V is TRBV5-1; 7 positions agree with TRBD1. Germline loops: CDR1 SGHRS, CDR2 YFSETQ. Trimming removed 0 bases from V and 3 bases from J; junction bases left unmatched: 0. This CDR3 is 14 amino acids long. The CDR3 protein is CASSLGDSGNTIYF. CDR3 in DNA: TGCGCCAGCAGCTTGGGGGACAGTGGAAACACCATATATTTT.

DNA of the CDR3: TGTGCCAGCACATACCACAGGGATGGCTACACCTTC. It specifies CASTYHRDGYTF. This rearrangement joins TRBV6-5 to TRBJ1-2, with a possible D match to TRBD1 (6 bases). The CDR3 sequence is 12 residues long. Germline V gene lookup returns CDR1 MNHEY and CDR2 SVGAGI. V was clipped by 7 bases and J by 6 bases, with 12 bases between them.

The CDR3, as DNA: TGTGCCAGCAGCTCAATGGACAGGGGACCAGCCAAAAACATTCAGTACTTC. Translating it yields CASSSMDRGPAKNIQYF. The chain couples TRBV7-7 to TRBJ2-4, with 9 nucleotides matching TRBD1. Unmatched junction bases numbered 7, after V lost 4 bases and J lost 0 bases. CDR3 length equals 17 residues. Germline V gives CDR1 SSHAT, CDR2 FNYEAQ (reference sequence).

This chain links TRBV2 with TRBJ1-2, with TRBD1 identical over 9 bases. The CDR3 spans 14 residues. The V and J ends lost 2 bases and 6 bases, in that order; junction bases with no gene match: 4. In germline, CDR1 is SNHLY, CDR2 FYNNEI. CDR3 bases: TGTGCCAGCAGTGAAACAGGGGGCTCGAATGGCTACACCTTC. It is translated as CASSETGGSNGYTF.